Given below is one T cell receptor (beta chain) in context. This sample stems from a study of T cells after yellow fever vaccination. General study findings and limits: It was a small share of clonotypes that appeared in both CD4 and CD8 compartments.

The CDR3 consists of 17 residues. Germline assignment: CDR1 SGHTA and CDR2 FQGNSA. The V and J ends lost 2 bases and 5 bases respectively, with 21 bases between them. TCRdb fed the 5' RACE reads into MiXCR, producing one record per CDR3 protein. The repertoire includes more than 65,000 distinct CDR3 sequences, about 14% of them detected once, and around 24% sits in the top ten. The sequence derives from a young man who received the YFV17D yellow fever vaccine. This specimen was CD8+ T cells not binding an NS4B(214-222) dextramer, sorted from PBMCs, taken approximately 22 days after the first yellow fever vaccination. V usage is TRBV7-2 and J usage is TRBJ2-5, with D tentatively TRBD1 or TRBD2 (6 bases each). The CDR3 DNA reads TGTGCCAGCAGCTTACCCCGGTCTGGGGGGCTGGACGAGACCCAGTACTTC. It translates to CASSLPRSGGLDETQYF.